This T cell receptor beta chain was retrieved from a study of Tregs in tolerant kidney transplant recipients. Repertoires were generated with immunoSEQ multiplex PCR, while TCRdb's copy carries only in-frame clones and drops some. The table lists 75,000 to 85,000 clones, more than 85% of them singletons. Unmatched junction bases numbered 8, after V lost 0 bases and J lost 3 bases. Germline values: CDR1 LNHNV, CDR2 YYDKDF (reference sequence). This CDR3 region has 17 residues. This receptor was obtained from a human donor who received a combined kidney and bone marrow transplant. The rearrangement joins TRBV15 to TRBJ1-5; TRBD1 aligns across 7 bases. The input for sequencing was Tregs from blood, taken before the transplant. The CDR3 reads CATSRDQGKGANQPQHF. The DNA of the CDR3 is TGTGCCACCAGCAGAGATCAAGGGAAGGGGGCCAATCAGCCCCAGCATTTT.